What follows is one T cell receptor (beta chain) and its context. The sample is drawn from a study of T cell responses to AZD1222 COVID-19 vaccine. Assay: immunoSEQ multiplex PCR; the TCRdb copy retains only in-frame clones and omits some. This sample has 140,000 to 150,000 clones; roughly 90% occur once, and the top ten carry about 3.8%. The CDR3 contains 14 residues. Per the germline V gene, CDR1 is SGHNT and CDR2 is YYREEE (reference sequence). The V end lost 0 bases, the J end lost 5 bases, and 9 bases lay between the germline ends. The TCR comes from an adult in good health. This rearrangement joins TRBV5-4 to TRBJ2-1; no firm D call. The specimen comprised peripheral blood, sampled on day 0 of AZD1222 vaccination. The CDR3 coding sequence is TGTGCCAGCAGCTTGGATGCACTCAACAATGAGCAGTTCTTC. It encodes CASSLDALNNEQFF.